Listed here are 27 T cell receptor beta chains from one sample, sequenced in a study of cytomegalovirus exposure and HLA in healthy donors. The study ran its PCR with 60 Vbeta and 13 Jbeta primers. Clones were read by immunoSEQ multiplex PCR, and TCRdb kept only the in-frame ones, dropping some. The table has about 160,000 clones, roughly 80% seen once. Sequencing input: PBMCs. The receptors shown here come from a man aged 35 to 55 in good health and CMV-seropositive.

This clone has only a few counts. CDR3 in DNA: TGTGCCAGCAGCGTAAACTTAGCAGATACGCAGTATTTT. Translating gives CASSVNLADTQYF. The chain joins TRBV9 to TRBJ2-3; no definite D call. Trimming removed 1 base at V and 4 bases at J, with 7 bases between. Per the germline V gene, CDR1 is SGDLS and CDR2 is YYNGEE. This CDR3 has 13 amino acids.

This chain uses TRBV10-3 with TRBJ2-2, with TRBD1 identical over 8 bases. The CDR3 runs 13 residues. Unmatched junction bases numbered 1, after V lost 5 bases and J lost 5 bases. Per germline, CDR1 ENHRY and CDR2 SYGVKD. DNA for the CDR3: TGTGCCATCAGTACAGGGGGAACCGGGGAGCTGTTTTTT. Protein sequence: CAISTGGTGELFF.

V is TRBV6-6 and J is TRBJ1-3; D gene ambiguous. Germline V gene data show CDR1 as MNHNY and CDR2 as SVGAGI (reference sequence). V lost 5 bases, J lost 4 bases, and 15 bases lay in between. This CDR3 is built from 15 residues. The CDR3 loop reads CASSPSGFAGNTIYF. The CDR3 coding sequence is TGTGCCAGCAGTCCCTCCGGGTTCGCCGGAAACACCATATATTTT.

This clone appeared a few times. The chain couples TRBV15 to TRBJ2-2; 10 nucleotides align to TRBD1. With 11 bases clipped from V and 4 bases from J, the junction kept 10 bases outside the gene matches. CDR3 size: 15 residues. Germline CDR1 reads LNHNV; CDR2 reads YYDKDF (reference sequence). Written as DNA, the CDR3 is TGTGCCGCCCGAAGGACAGGGGGGATCACCGGGGAGCTGTTTTTT. Encoded protein: CAARRTGGITGELFF.

The chain employs TRBV18 and TRBJ2-7; a weak D match, TRBD2 (5 bases). The V end was cut by 6 bases, the J end by 4 bases, with 16 bases between. This CDR3 is 14 amino acids long. The germline V gene encodes CDR1 KGHSH and CDR2 LQKENI. CDR3 coding DNA: TGTGCCAGCTCGTCCCAGCGGAAGGCGTACGAGCAGTACTTC. It encodes CASSSQRKAYEQYF. The complete variable domain, with remaining parts taken from reference TRBV18 and TRBJ2-7, reads NAGVMQNPRHLVRRRGQEARLRCSPMKGHSHVYWYRQLPEEGLKFMVYLQKENIIDESGMPKERFSAEFPKEGPSILRIQQVVRGDSAAYFCASSSQRKAYEQYFGPGTRLTVT.

The V and J genes are TRBV19 and TRBJ1-2, with D unclear. The CDR3 contains 13 residues. CDR1 is LNHDA, CDR2 SQIVND, per germline (reference sequence). Trimming took off 3 bases at V and 4 bases at J, with 9 bases between the two ends. The CDR3 region is CASSMGNPYGYTF. The CDR3 DNA follows: TGTGCCAGTAGTATGGGCAACCCCTATGGCTACACCTTC.

This clone was seen a handful of times. The chain uses TRBV5-1 and TRBJ2-4, with TRBD1 identical over 7 bases. J gave up 0 bases and V 4 bases, and 7 bases lay outside the gene matches. The CDR3 spans 16 residues. Looked up from germline, CDR1 is SGHRS and CDR2 is YFSETQ. The CDR3 region has the DNA TGCGCCAGCAGCCCAGGGACAGAACTAGCCAAAAACATTCAGTACTTC. This gives the protein CASSPGTELAKNIQYF. Together with reference TRBV5-1 and TRBJ2-4, the CDR3 gives the full variable domain: KAGVTQTPRYLIKTRGQQVTLSCSPISGHRSVSWYQQTPGQGLQFLFEYFSETQRNKGNFPGRFSGRQFSNSRSEMNVSTLELGDSALYLCASSPGTELAKNIQYFGAGTRLSVL.

The chain recombines TRBV4-2 with TRBJ1-5; D ambiguous. CDR1 LGHNA and CDR2 YNFKEQ come from the germline V gene. The CDR3 totals 15 residues. Trimming removed 1 base at V and 3 bases at J, with 10 bases between. CDR3 in amino acids: CASSQASTVNQPQHF. The CDR3, as DNA: TGTGCCAGCAGCCAAGCTAGCACAGTCAATCAGCCCCAGCATTTT.

The V gene is TRBV19, the J gene TRBJ1-2; D is unclear. Trimming took off 0 bases at V and 7 bases at J, with 9 bases between the two ends. Germline CDR1 reads LNHDA; CDR2 reads SQIVND (reference sequence). The CDR3 runs to 13 residues. The chain's CDR3 is CASSIDSGFGYTF. The CDR3 DNA reads as TGTGCCAGTAGTATAGATTCAGGTTTTGGCTACACCTTC.

This chain connects TRBV6-1 to TRBJ2-3; 12 positions agree with TRBD2. CDR3 size: 15 residues. The V gene's germline CDR1 is MNHNS and CDR2 SASEGT. Trimming at V came to 5 bases and at J to 4 bases, leaving 4 bases not matched to a gene. The CDR3: CASSILAGGADTQYF. In DNA, the CDR3 is TGTGCCAGCAGTATTCTAGCGGGAGGGGCAGATACGCAGTATTTT.

The chain links TRBV27 to TRBJ2-1, with 12 bases aligning to TRBD2. The CDR3 extends over 15 amino acids. Germline V gene sequence: CDR1 MNHEY, CDR2 SMNVEV (reference sequence). V was clipped by 5 bases and J by 3 bases; unmatched bases: 2. CDR3: CASSPGLAGYNEQFF. As DNA, the CDR3 is TGTGCCAGCAGTCCGGGACTAGCGGGCTACAATGAGCAGTTCTTC.

The CDR3 protein is CASSLGDRNNEQFF. CDR3 DNA sequence: TGTGCCAGCAGCTTAGGGGACAGGAACAATGAGCAGTTCTTC. The chain uses TRBV7-2 and TRBJ2-1; 8 positions match TRBD1. Trimming took 1 base from V and 5 from J; bases not matched to a gene: 1. The CDR3 covers 14 residues. The germline gives CDR1 SGHTA, CDR2 FQGNSA. The full variable domain, in which reference TRBV7-2 and TRBJ2-1 provide the parts outside the CDR3, is GAGVSQSPSNKVTEKGKDVELRCDPISGHTALYWYRQSLGQGLEFLIYFQGNSAPDKSGLPSDRFSAERTGGSVSTLTIQRTQQEDSAVYLCASSLGDRNNEQFFGPGTRLTVL.

For the CDR3, the DNA is TGTGCCAGTAGTTCGGTCTCTTATAATGAAAAACTGTTTTTT. Its protein product is CASSSVSYNEKLFF. The chain carries TRBV19 and TRBJ1-4; D unresolved. The CDR3 has 14 residues. Germline V gene data show CDR1 as LNHDA and CDR2 as SQIVND (reference sequence). The germline V and J ends were trimmed by 5 bases and 4 bases, with 11 bases remaining between them.

Concerning this clone: Other nucleotide sequences from this sample produce the same CDR3. The chain couples TRBV7-6 to TRBJ1-1, with D maybe TRBD1 (5 bases). Trimming pared 2 bases from V and 5 bases from J, leaving 12 bases between. This CDR3 has 14 residues. Per the germline V gene, CDR1 is SGHVS and CDR2 is FNYEAQ. The CDR3 coding sequence is TGTGCCAGCAGCTTATTTCCAGGGCGAACTGAAGCTTTCTTT. It encodes CASSLFPGRTEAFF. Supplemented by reference TRBV7-6 and TRBJ1-1, the full variable domain reads GAGVSQSPRYKVTKRGQDVALRCDPISGHVSLYWYRQALGQGPEFLTYFNYEAQQDKSGLPNDRFSAERPEGSISTLTIQRTEQRDSAMYRCASSLFPGRTEAFFGQGTRLTVV.

CDR3 DNA: TGCGCCAGCCAATTAGGAGGAAGTAATTCACCCCTCCACTTT. Residues: CASQLGGSNSPLHF. This chain links TRBV5-1 with TRBJ1-6; D unresolved. The CDR3 sequence is 14 residues long. Germline V gene sequence: CDR1 SGHRS, CDR2 YFSETQ. The ends were cut back, 7 bases at V and 6 bases at J, with 14 bases in the middle.

As DNA, the CDR3 is TGCGCCAGCAGCCATCAGGGTCCCCAAGAGACCCAGTACTTC. This sequence encodes CASSHQGPQETQYF. The chain joins TRBV5-1 to TRBJ2-5; D possibly corresponds to TRBD1 (5 bases). V was pared by 4 bases and J by 1 base, with 11 bases between. The germline V gene has CDR1 SGHRS and CDR2 YFSETQ. The CDR3 sequence is 14 residues long.

The rearrangement links TRBV6-6 to TRBJ1-4; no clear D. Per the germline V gene, CDR1 is MNHNY and CDR2 is SVGAGI (reference sequence). The CDR3 has 12 amino acids. V was trimmed by 5 bases and J by 4 bases, leaving 5 bases between them. The DNA of the CDR3 is TGTGCCAGCAGTCAAATTAATGAAAAACTGTTTTTT. This codes for CASSQINEKLFF.

V usage is TRBV12-5 and J usage is TRBJ1-4; D might be TRBD1 (5 bases). The CDR3 is 14 residues long. Per the germline V gene, CDR1 is LGHNT and CDR2 is FRNRAP. V was clipped by 5 bases and J by 7 bases, with 14 bases between them. The CDR3 is CASGIGGNSEKLFF. CDR3 coding DNA: TGTGCTAGTGGTATCGGGGGGAACAGTGAAAAACTGTTTTTT.

This chain connects TRBV5-1 to TRBJ1-3; D remains unclear. The CDR3 is 16 amino acids. Deletions cut 0 bases from V and 0 bases from J, with 10 bases between. Germline V lookup: CDR1 SGHRS, CDR2 YFSETQ. The CDR3 sequence is CASSLESFPSGNTIYF. For the CDR3, the DNA is TGCGCCAGCAGCTTGGAAAGCTTTCCCTCTGGAAACACCATATATTTT.

The table lists this clone with a few counts. This chain uses TRBV28 with TRBJ1-3; the match to TRBD1 covers 9 bases. Per the germline V gene, CDR1 is MDHEN and CDR2 is SYDVKM. V shed 10 bases, J shed 8 bases, and the junction held 6 bases outside the gene matches. The CDR3 spans 12 residues. Here the CDR3 reads CATWDRVDTIYF. DNA for the CDR3: TGTGCCACCTGGGACAGGGTGGACACCATATATTTT.

The V gene is TRBV5-1, the J gene TRBJ2-5; 7 positions match TRBD1. With the DNA end fitting TRBJ2-7 better, the J assignment may be wrong. Germline CDR1 and CDR2: SGHRS and YFSETQ. The CDR3 loop spans 15 amino acids. The CDR3 loop reads CASSAGTAAGYEQYF. The CDR3 nucleotides are TGCGCCAGCAGCGCCGGGACAGCGGCCGGCTACGAGCAGTACTTC.

The gene calls are TRBV5-4 and TRBJ2-1; 9 bases match TRBD2. The CDR3 totals 15 residues. The V and J ends lost 4 bases and 2 bases, in that order; junction bases with no gene match: 4. CDR1 is SGHNT and CDR2 is YYREEE in the germline V gene (reference sequence). CDR3 in DNA: TGTGCCAGCAGCCGGACTAGCGACACCTACAATGAGCAGTTCTTC. Amino acid sequence: CASSRTSDTYNEQFF.

V gene TRBV5-1 combines with J gene TRBJ1-2; D unresolved. This CDR3 is 14 amino acids long. CDR1 and CDR2 from the germline V gene are SGHRS and YFSETQ. The V and J ends lost 0 bases and 6 bases respectively, with 12 bases between them. The DNA for the CDR3 is TGCGCCAGCAGCTTGGGTCCAAGCCAGGATGGCTACACCTTC. Amino acids: CASSLGPSQDGYTF.

CDR3 in amino acids: CASSVHSLGLAGSETQYF. The CDR3 DNA reads as TGTGCCAGCAGTGTGCATTCCTTGGGACTAGCGGGATCAGAGACCCAGTACTTC. The rearrangement joins TRBV2 to TRBJ2-5, with TRBD2 matching 13 bases. CDR1 is SNHLY and CDR2 is FYNNEI in the germline V gene. The CDR3 has 18 residues. With 4 bases clipped from V and 4 bases from J, the junction kept 12 bases outside the gene matches.

This chain uses TRBV14 with TRBJ1-2; 7 nucleotides align to TRBD1. This CDR3 is 15 amino acids long. Germline CDR1 is SGHDN and CDR2 is FVKESK. The V gene end was trimmed by 1 base and the J gene end by 5 bases; junction bases not matched to a gene: 7. This CDR3 reads CASSQAYRGGYGYTF. The CDR3 region has the DNA TGTGCCAGCAGCCAAGCGTACAGGGGCGGGTATGGCTACACCTTC.

The rearrangement joins TRBV10-3 to TRBJ2-1, with D unresolved. The CDR3 has 11 amino acids. Germline CDR1 reads ENHRY; CDR2 reads SYGVKD. Deletions cut 6 bases from V and 9 bases from J, with 9 bases between. The CDR3 coding sequence is TGTGCCATCAGGCTAGAACGTGAGCAGTTCTTC. Protein product: CAIRLEREQFF.

V and J are TRBV6-4 and TRBJ2-1, with D possibly being TRBD2 (5 bases). Germline lookup yields CDR1 MRHNA and CDR2 SNTAGT. With 2 bases removed from V and 8 bases from J, the gap between germline ends came to 13 bases. The length of the CDR3 is 14 residues. The CDR3 sequence is CASSDLGAEDEQFF. The CDR3 DNA sequence: TGTGCCAGCAGTGACCTAGGAGCGGAGGATGAGCAGTTCTTC.